This T cell receptor (beta chain) was recorded in a study of shared clonotypes between healthy human individuals. Points from the study as a whole: The genetic and exposure-history diversity represented was limited by few donors. Across subsets, estimated richness was generally greater for naive than for memory populations. Naive CD4 clonotypes were shared across a few donors at roughly 5.5%.

This CDR3 region has 18 residues. CDR1 and CDR2 (germline): SGDLS, YYNGEE. Losses at the gene ends were 3 bases for V and 5 bases for J; bases not matched to a gene: 11. Produced via immunoSEQ multiplex PCR; TCRdb's table is partial and in-frame only. The sample lists around 980,000 clones, around 78% occurring once. There were only Caucasian adults among the donors, and all lived in Nashville, Tennessee. For this clone: Its specificity is not known.

The sequence was obtained from a man between 18 and 29 years old in good health. Some clones in this sample may be carry-over from other donors' samples. What was sequenced was memory CD4+ T cells from PBMCs. The subset here: CD45RA-negative fraction. The chain links TRBV9 to TRBJ2-5; TRBD2 matches 15 bases. The CDR3 DNA reads as TGTGCCAGCAGCGCTGGAGTGAGGACTAGCGGGAGGGTGGAGACCCAGTACTTC. This encodes CASSAGVRTSGRVETQYF.